Listed here are 21 T cell receptor beta chains from one sample, sequenced in a study of T cell changes during pregnancy in multiple sclerosis. Using immunoSEQ multiplex PCR, the repertoire was profiled, and TCRdb retains in-frame clones only, with some absent. The data show tens of thousands of clones, with 85% to 90% seen just once and approximately 0.6% held by the top ten. Sequenced material: CD4+ T cells from peripheral blood mononuclear cells, taken in the first trimester of pregnancy. These receptors were taken from a female donor with multiple sclerosis, enrolled in a pregnancy study.

The rearrangement joins TRBV6-5 to TRBJ1-2; 8 bases are shared with TRBD1. Germline V lookup: CDR1 MNHEY, CDR2 SVGAGI. J was trimmed by 4 bases and V by 6 bases; bases with no gene match: 7. The CDR3 consists of 14 residues. The CDR3 coding sequence is TGTGCCAGCAGCTCTATGGGACAGGTCTATGGCTACACCTTC. This gives the protein CASSSMGQVYGYTF.

The chain has TRBV6-9 and TRBJ1-5; D is unclear. Germline CDR1 MNHGY, CDR2 SVAAGI. This CDR3 region has 13 residues. Trimming pared 9 bases from V and 7 bases from J, leaving 16 bases between. CDR3 coding DNA: TGTGCCAGGGGAGGTGTCCCTAGGCAGCCCCAGCATTTT. Translation gives CARGGVPRQPQHF.

V usage is TRBV7-9 and J usage is TRBJ2-7; D may be TRBD1 (5 bases). V was pared by 6 bases and J by 0 bases, with 12 bases between. The CDR3 runs to 14 residues. Per the germline V gene, CDR1 is SEHNR and CDR2 is FQNEAQ (reference sequence). Here the CDR3 DNA reads TGTGCCAGCAGTACAACAGGTACCTCCTACGAGCAGTACTTC. Its translation: CASSTTGTSYEQYF.

This sequence joins TRBV19 and TRBJ2-1; 10 nucleotides align to TRBD2. Germline-derived CDR1 and CDR2 are LNHDA and SQIVND (reference sequence). The CDR3 length is 20 residues. The ends lost 1 base at V and 0 bases at J; junction bases unmatched: 12. The CDR3 here is CASSIALAGGLLSSYNEQFF. The CDR3 DNA reads TGTGCCAGTAGTATAGCTTTAGCGGGAGGCCTCCTAAGCTCCTACAATGAGCAGTTCTTC. Based on the CDR3 plus reference TRBV19 and TRBJ2-1, the full variable domain is DGGITQSPKYLFRKEGQNVTLSCEQNLNHDAMYWYRQDPGQGLRLIYYSQIVNDFQKGDIAEGYSVSREKKESFPLTVTSAQKNPTAFYLCASSIALAGGLLSSYNEQFFGPGTRLTVL.

The V and J genes are TRBV14 and TRBJ1-2; 8 bases are a match to TRBD1. Germline CDR1 and CDR2: SGHDN and FVKESK. The junction had 6 bases not matched to a gene; V was cut back by 2 bases and J by 7 bases. The CDR3 is 14 amino acids. The CDR3 DNA reads TGTGCCAGCAGCCAAATCAGGGGGCAAGGTGGCTACACCTTC. Protein: CASSQIRGQGGYTF.

V and J are TRBV28 and TRBJ1-5; D not certain. Trimming pared 7 bases from V and 2 bases from J, leaving 30 bases between. The germline V gene encodes CDR1 MDHEN and CDR2 SYDVKM. The CDR3 totals 20 residues. The CDR3 bases are TGTGCCAGCATCACTACCTCGGGAGGGCGGATCATGTTGGGCAATCAGCCCCAGCATTTT. The encoded protein is CASITTSGGRIMLGNQPQHF.

The chain is built from TRBV4-2 and TRBJ2-7, with 15 bases that match TRBD2. CDR3 length: 17 amino acids. Germline CDR1 reads LGHNA; CDR2 reads YNFKEQ. The ends lost 3 bases at V and 1 base at J; junction bases unmatched: 4. CDR3 sequence reads: CASSHGLAGGPSYEQYF. CDR3 in DNA: TGTGCCAGCAGCCACGGACTAGCGGGAGGGCCATCCTACGAGCAGTACTTC.

A few counts support this clone. The rearrangement uses TRBV5-1 and TRBJ2-1, with 8 positions matching TRBD2. This CDR3 spans 16 amino acids. In germline, CDR1 is SGHRS, CDR2 YFSETQ. The V gene end was trimmed by 7 bases and the J gene end by 6 bases; junction bases not matched to a gene: 15. The CDR3, as DNA: TGCGCCAGCGCCTTAGGAAGTAGCGGGGCGGGCAATGAGCAGTTCTTC. Protein: CASALGSSGAGNEQFF. The variable domain in full, with the rest retrieved from reference TRBV5-1 and TRBJ2-1, is KAGVTQTPRYLIKTRGQQVTLSCSPISGHRSVSWYQQTPGQGLQFLFEYFSETQRNKGNFPGRFSGRQFSNSRSEMNVSTLELGDSALYLCASALGSSGAGNEQFFGPGTRLTVL.

The chain has TRBV2 and TRBJ1-1; 11 bases align to TRBD1. With V trimmed by 4 bases and J by 3 bases, 1 base remained unmatched. CDR3 length equals 14 residues. The germline CDR1 and CDR2 sequences are SNHLY and FYNNEI. CDR3: CASSGTGGYTEAFF. CDR3 sequence (DNA): TGTGCCAGCAGTGGGACAGGGGGCTACACTGAAGCTTTCTTT. The complete variable domain, with remaining parts taken from reference TRBV2 and TRBJ1-1, reads EPEVTQTPSHQVTQMGQEVILRCVPISNHLYFYWYRQILGQKVEFLVSFYNNEISEKSEIFDDQFSVERPDGSNFTLKIRSTKLEDSAMYFCASSGTGGYTEAFFGQGTRLTVV.

The chain combines TRBV7-8 with TRBJ2-7; 8 nucleotides align to TRBD1. V lost 6 bases, J lost 5 bases, and 12 bases stayed unmatched. CDR3 size: 15 residues. Germline-derived CDR1 and CDR2 are SGHVS and FQNEAQ. The CDR3: CASRLIGQGMHEQYF. For the CDR3, the DNA is TGTGCCAGCAGACTTATAGGACAGGGTATGCACGAGCAGTACTTC.

This sequence joins TRBV7-9 and TRBJ2-3, with 7 bases identical to TRBD2. The CDR3 totals 19 residues. V lost 1 base to trimming and J lost 1 base; unmatched junction nucleotides: 14. Germline CDR1 and CDR2: SEHNR and FQNEAQ (reference sequence). CDR3 nucleotides: TGTGCCAGCAGCTTAGGGGTTTATAAGCTAGCGGCAGGCACAGATACGCAGTATTTT. This codes for CASSLGVYKLAAGTDTQYF.

V is TRBV29-1 and J is TRBJ1-1; D not resolved. Deletions cut 6 bases from V and 0 bases from J, with 8 bases between. The CDR3 contains 12 residues. Looked up from germline, CDR1 is SQVTM and CDR2 is ANQGSEA. The CDR3 reads CSVKSLNTEAFF. The CDR3 DNA follows: TGCAGCGTGAAGAGTTTGAACACTGAAGCTTTCTTT.

V usage is TRBV30 and J usage is TRBJ1-1; the D is unclear. Germline-derived CDR1 and CDR2 are GTSNPN and SVGIG (reference sequence). Deletions cut 2 bases from V and 4 bases from J, with 11 bases between. This CDR3 has 13 residues. The CDR3 DNA sequence: TGTGCCTGGAGTATTCGTCTCCGCACTGAAGCTTTCTTT. Its translation: CAWSIRLRTEAFF.

This chain links TRBV7-3 with TRBJ1-2, with 9 nucleotides matching TRBD1. The CDR3 contains 13 residues. With 4 bases clipped from V and 8 bases from J, the junction kept 5 bases outside the gene matches. Germline V gene data show CDR1 as SGHTA and CDR2 as FQGTGA. CDR3 coding DNA: TGTGCCAGCAGCTCGGGACAGGGTGCGGGCTACACCTTC. Translating it yields CASSSGQGAGYTF.

A single count supports this clone. This chain joins TRBV29-1 and TRBJ1-2; TRBD1 matches at 12 bases. The CDR3 consists of 14 residues. CDR1 and CDR2 (germline): SQVTM, ANQGSEA. V was pared by 3 bases and J by 8 bases, with 7 bases of the junction left unmatched. In DNA, the CDR3 is TGCAGCGTTGATGGGACAGGGGGCGTCTTGGGCTACACCTTC. Translating gives CSVDGTGGVLGYTF.

This sequence joins TRBV9 and TRBJ1-4; 8 nucleotides match TRBD1. CDR3 length: 15 amino acids. J was trimmed by 8 bases and V by 4 bases; bases with no gene match: 10. Germline V gives CDR1 SGDLS, CDR2 YYNGEE. CDR3 amino acids: CASSPYQDRAEKLFF. The CDR3 DNA follows: TGTGCCAGCAGCCCTTATCAGGACAGGGCGGAAAAACTGTTTTTT.

The chain couples TRBV11-3 to TRBJ2-3; the D is unclear. The V and J ends lost 6 bases and 0 bases respectively, with 13 bases between them. The CDR3 totals 15 residues. Looked up from germline, CDR1 is SGHNT and CDR2 is YENEEA. CDR3 residues: CASRLRKSSTDTQYF. The DNA for the CDR3 is TGTGCCAGCAGACTCAGGAAGTCTAGCACAGATACGCAGTATTTT.

The chain is built from TRBV6-6 and TRBJ2-7; D call uncertain. Germline lookup yields CDR1 MNHNY and CDR2 SVGAGI (reference sequence). The CDR3 is 12 amino acids. Trimming took off 1 base at V and 6 bases at J, with 7 bases between the two ends. CDR3 DNA: TGTGCCAGCAGTTACTACAGAGTCGAGCAGTACTTC. Its protein product is CASSYYRVEQYF.

The gene calls are TRBV27 and TRBJ2-3; TRBD2 agrees at 12 bases. The CDR3 consists of 15 residues. The junction had 4 bases not matched to a gene; V was cut back by 5 bases and J by 4 bases. Germline-derived CDR1 and CDR2 are MNHEY and SMNVEV (reference sequence). CDR3 in amino acids: CASSLTSGRSDTQYF. The DNA of the CDR3 is TGTGCCAGCAGTCTGACTAGCGGGAGATCAGATACGCAGTATTTT.

V is TRBV2 and J is TRBJ2-1, with 13 bases fitting TRBD2. The CDR3 spans 18 residues. With 6 bases clipped from V and 6 bases from J, the junction kept 14 bases outside the gene matches. Germline CDR1 reads SNHLY; CDR2 reads FYNNEI. The CDR3 spells CASSRLAGGDLRSNEQFF. CDR3 coding DNA: TGTGCCAGCAGCCGACTAGCGGGAGGAGATTTACGGAGCAATGAGCAGTTCTTC.

The rearrangement links TRBV4-1 to TRBJ1-5; the match to TRBD1 covers 8 bases. Looked up from germline, CDR1 is MGHRA and CDR2 is YSYEKL. The CDR3 has 17 amino acids. V shed 4 bases, J shed 1 base, and the junction held 9 bases outside the gene matches. CDR3 nucleotide sequence: TGCGCCAGCAGCCCGGAGGACAGGGTTCGAAGCAATCAGCCCCAGCATTTT. Translation gives CASSPEDRVRSNQPQHF.